A single sample gave rise to the 6 T cell receptor beta chains below, sequenced in a study of T-cell reconstitution after alpha-beta-depleted transplantation in children. Unique molecular identifiers were used to barcode this TCRbeta library. TCRdb processed the PCR reads anew with MiXCR; each CDR3 protein has one entry. This table holds a few hundred thousand distinct CDR3 sequences, approximately 9.8% found once. Source: PBMCs from the stem cell graft donor, taken from the stem cell graft. These receptors all come from a human donor who donated a stem cell graft to a child with SCID.

The chain combines TRBV18 with TRBJ2-2, with unresolved D. The germline V and J ends were trimmed by 1 base and 5 bases, with 8 bases remaining between them. Germline V CDR1 and CDR2: KGHSH, LQKENI. This CDR3 has 14 amino acids. The CDR3 DNA reads as TGTGCCAGCTCACCACGTACCGGGACCGGGGAGCTGTTTTTT. This sequence encodes CASSPRTGTGELFF.

This clonotype was recorded at least ten times. V is TRBV30 and J is TRBJ1-1; D unresolved. Germline V gene sequence: CDR1 GTSNPN, CDR2 SVGIG (reference sequence). V lost 1 base and J lost 6, with 12 bases in between. CDR3 length: 13 amino acids. As DNA, the CDR3 is TGTGCCTGGAGTGCACGGGGAGGCGCTGAAGCTTTCTTT. It translates to CAWSARGGAEAFF.

Many counts were recorded for this clonotype. The chain joins TRBV20-1 to TRBJ1-1, with D possibly TRBD1 on 5 matching bases. Trimming took 1 base from V and 5 from J, leaving 20 bases between them. This CDR3 comprises 16 residues. Germline loops: CDR1 DFQATT, CDR2 SNEGSKA (reference sequence). CDR3 residues: CSARGGNSGEWTEAFF. Here the CDR3 DNA reads TGCAGTGCTAGAGGGGGGAACTCTGGGGAGTGGACTGAAGCTTTCTTT.

V and J are TRBV6-6 and TRBJ1-1, with no clear D. Trimming left V 6 bases short and J 6 bases short, with 14 bases between. CDR1 MNHNY and CDR2 SVGAGI come from the germline V gene (reference sequence). The length of the CDR3 is 13 residues. The CDR3: CASSPKDGAEAFF. CDR3 nucleotides: TGTGCCAGCAGCCCTAAAGATGGGGCTGAAGCTTTCTTT.

This clonotype was counted many times. The CDR3 DNA reads as TGTGCCAGCAGCCCCGATTTAATGACCGGGGAGCTGTTTTTT. As protein: CASSPDLMTGELFF. The genes are TRBV11-2 and TRBJ2-2; no reliable D call. The CDR3 totals 14 residues. Germline assignment: CDR1 SGHAT and CDR2 FQNNGV. The germline V and J ends were trimmed by 5 bases and 5 bases, with 12 bases remaining between them.

This clonotype was picked up many times. The CDR3 DNA sequence: TGCGCCAGCAGCATCGGGACGGCTGACTATGGCTACACCTTC. The encoded protein is CASSIGTADYGYTF. This chain uses TRBV5-1 with TRBJ1-2; perhaps TRBD1 as D (5 bases). CDR1 and CDR2 (germline): SGHRS, YFSETQ. V gave up 4 bases and J gave up 3 bases, with 13 bases separating them. This CDR3 region has 14 residues.